The 14 T cell receptor beta chains below come from one sample, sequenced in a study of T cells expressing NK-cell markers. Using the 5' RACE reads, TCRdb records one entry per CDR3 protein without DNA. Its table lists around 380,000 distinct CDR3 sequences. Source material: blood T cells: a sorted CD56 or NKG2C T cell subset, CD4+ or CD8+ T cells, or bulk PBMC T cells (not recorded which). The receptors derive from a woman aged 50 to 60 in good health.

The J gene is TRBJ2-1, the V gene TRBV7-8. The germline V gene encodes CDR1 SGHVS and CDR2 FQNEAQ. The CDR3 has 12 residues. The CDR3 region is CASSLLSGEQFF.

This chain uses TRBV7-9 with TRBJ2-1. This CDR3 has 16 amino acids. From germline, CDR1 is SEHNR and CDR2 FQNEAQ (reference sequence). The CDR3 region is CASSGLLSVSYNEQFF.

The J gene is TRBJ1-1, the V gene TRBV5-4. Germline loops: CDR1 SGHNT, CDR2 YYREEE (reference sequence). The CDR3 has 14 amino acids. The CDR3 region is CASGPVRMNTEAFF.

J is TRBJ2-1 and V is TRBV7-9; there is no DNA to check the TCRdb D call of TRBD2. The germline gives CDR1 SEHNR, CDR2 FQNEAQ (reference sequence). The CDR3 has 12 amino acids. The chain's CDR3 is CASSGSFNEQFF. The whole variable domain, remainder taken from reference TRBV7-9 and TRBJ2-1, is DTGVSQNPRHKITKRGQNVTFRCDPISEHNRLYWYRQTLGQGPEFLTYFQNEAQLEKSRLLSDRFSAERPKGSFSTLEIQRTEQGDSAMYLCASSGSFNEQFFGPGTRLTVL.

This chain's CDR3 is CASSSRTGANTEAFF. V usage is TRBV12-3 or TRBV12-4 and J usage is TRBJ1-1; there is no DNA to check the TCRdb D call of TRBD1. The CDR3 runs to 15 residues.

The genes are TRBV7-6 and TRBJ2-1; as DNA is missing, the TRBD1 call by TCRdb cannot be tested. There are 14 residues in the CDR3. The germline gives CDR1 SGHVS, CDR2 FNYEAQ. CDR3 protein: CASSLVGEGNEQFF.

The chain recombines TRBV30 with TRBJ1-1; checking the TCRdb D call of TRBD1 is not possible without DNA. CDR3 size: 12 residues. Germline V lookup: CDR1 GTSNPN, CDR2 SVGIG (reference sequence). CDR3: CAWRSTVRGAFF.

V usage is TRBV20-1 and J usage is TRBJ2-2. Germline-derived CDR1 and CDR2 are DFQATT and SNEGSKA (reference sequence). The CDR3 spans 15 residues. CDR3 sequence: CSARGYEATTGELFF.

The chain joins TRBV27 to TRBJ2-1; TCRdb returns TRBD2, unconfirmable since there is no DNA. Germline assignment: CDR1 MNHEY and CDR2 SMNVEV (reference sequence). The CDR3 totals 16 residues. The CDR3 loop reads CASSLVAGGPFNEQFF.

The chain couples TRBV20-1 to TRBJ1-1. The CDR3 spans 12 residues. Germline CDR1 reads DFQATT; CDR2 reads SNEGSKA (reference sequence). The CDR3 is CSARREETEAFF.

The genes are TRBV20-1 and TRBJ1-3. The CDR3 runs to 13 residues. Germline values: CDR1 DFQATT, CDR2 SNEGSKA (reference sequence). The CDR3: CSATGGTGNTIYF.

V is TRBV4-2 and J is TRBJ2-7; TCRdb designates TRBD2, a call that cannot be tested without DNA. In germline, CDR1 is LGHNA, CDR2 YNFKEQ. The CDR3 spans 15 residues. CDR3 loop: CASSQLTSGRAEQYF.

This chain joins TRBV20-1 and TRBJ2-4; TCRdb's D gene call, TRBD1, goes unchecked for lack of DNA. The germline gives CDR1 DFQATT, CDR2 SNEGSKA (reference sequence). This CDR3 comprises 16 residues. The chain's CDR3 is CSAGGQGGRAKNIQYF.

The chain's CDR3 is CSYSSGVGTGELFF. V gene TRBV29-1 combines with J gene TRBJ2-2; as DNA is missing, the TRBD1 call by TCRdb cannot be tested. The CDR3 loop spans 14 amino acids. The V gene's germline CDR1 is SQVTM and CDR2 ANQGSEA.